The 32 T cell receptor beta chains given below trace back to one sample, sequenced in a study of immune evolution from preneoplasia to lung adenocarcinoma. Repertoires were generated with immunoSEQ multiplex PCR, while TCRdb's copy carries only in-frame clones and drops some. Among 6,000 to 8,500 clones listed, roughly 80% were seen once. The source material was FFPE atypical adenomatous hyperplasia tissue from the lung. Noted subset: atypical adenomatous hyperplasia (AAH), lung preneoplasia. The receptors here all came from a donor aged 70 or older with lung adenocarcinoma. Some clones in this sample may be carry-over from other donors' samples.

The V and J genes are TRBV19 and TRBJ1-4, with 7 bases aligning to TRBD1. The CDR3 extends over 15 amino acids. V lost 5 bases and J lost 4; bases outside the gene matches: 7. In germline, CDR1 is LNHDA, CDR2 SQIVND (reference sequence). In nucleotides, the CDR3 is TGTGCCAGTAGTTCGCGGACAGGCGATAATGAAAAACTGTTTTTT. This sequence encodes CASSSRTGDNEKLFF.

This clone qualifies as medium-sized. Other DNA sequences within the sample encode an identical CDR3. This chain connects TRBV30 to TRBJ2-3; TRBD1 is a possible D gene (5 bases). The CDR3 length is 12 residues. Trimming took off 2 bases at V and 6 bases at J, with 9 bases between the two ends. From germline, CDR1 is GTSNPN and CDR2 SVGIG (reference sequence). CDR3: CAWSYRRDTQYF. In DNA form, the CDR3 reads TGTGCCTGGAGTTACAGGCGGGATACGCAGTATTTT.

This chain connects TRBV30 to TRBJ1-4; D unclear. V lost 3 bases, J lost 7 bases, and 6 bases lay in between. The CDR3 runs 11 residues. Germline V CDR1 and CDR2: GTSNPN, SVGIG (reference sequence). This chain's CDR3 is CAWRIGEKLFF. CDR3 sequence (DNA): TGTGCCTGGAGGATCGGTGAAAAACTGTTTTTT.

This clone occurred once. The genes are TRBV2 and TRBJ1-4, with 7 bases lining up with TRBD1. The ends lost 5 bases at V and 4 bases at J; junction bases unmatched: 4. The CDR3 loop spans 14 amino acids. Germline-derived CDR1 and CDR2 are SNHLY and FYNNEI. CDR3 DNA: TGTGCCAGCAGTTCCGGGACAGATAATGAAAAACTGTTTTTT. This codes for CASSSGTDNEKLFF.

The CDR3 is CASSSRRAPLNEQFF. DNA of the CDR3: TGTGCCAGCAGCTCGAGGAGGGCGCCTCTCAATGAGCAGTTCTTC. The V gene is TRBV7-8, the J gene TRBJ2-1; tentative D call: TRBD2 (6 bases). From germline, CDR1 is SGHVS and CDR2 FQNEAQ. V lost 4 bases, J lost 6 bases, and 16 bases lay in between. This CDR3 spans 15 amino acids. Full variable domain (remainder filled in from reference TRBV7-8 and TRBJ2-1): GAGVSQSPRYKVAKRGQDVALRCDPISGHVSLFWYQQALGQGPEFLTYFQNEAQLDKSGLPSDRFFAERPEGSVSTLKIQRTQQEDSAVYLCASSSRRAPLNEQFFGPGTRLTVL.

The V call is TRBV30, the J call TRBJ2-7; 7 positions match TRBD1. V lost 0 bases and J lost 0; bases outside the gene matches: 8. In germline, CDR1 is GTSNPN, CDR2 SVGIG (reference sequence). The CDR3 runs to 16 residues. In DNA form, the CDR3 reads TGTGCCTGGAGTGTAAGGTATGGACAGGCCTCCTACGAGCAGTACTTC. Amino acids: CAWSVRYGQASYEQYF. Variable domain in full (rest from reference TRBV30 and TRBJ2-7): SQTIHQWPATLVQPVGSPLSLECTVEGTSNPNLYWYRQAAGRGLQLLFYSVGIGQISSEVPQNLSASRPQDRQFILSSKKLLLSDSGFYLCAWSVRYGQASYEQYFGPGTRLTVT.

The chain uses TRBV29-1 and TRBJ1-4, with 9 positions matching TRBD1. The CDR3 consists of 13 residues. Germline lookup yields CDR1 SQVTM and CDR2 ANQGSEA. The junction had 7 bases not matched to a gene; V was cut back by 8 bases and J by 6 bases. The CDR3, as DNA: TGCAGCACTACAGGGGGCTCGGATGAAAAACTGTTTTTT. As protein: CSTTGGSDEKLFF.

V gene TRBV9 combines with J gene TRBJ2-7; D is unresolved. Per the germline V gene, CDR1 is SGDLS and CDR2 is YYNGEE. This CDR3 region has 14 residues. Trimming took 4 bases from V and 0 from J, leaving 11 bases between them. CDR3 residues: CASSLAASSYEQYF. The CDR3 bases are TGTGCCAGCAGCCTCGCGGCGAGCTCCTACGAGCAGTACTTC.

Sample share makes this clone large (0.1 to 1%). The CDR3 DNA reads TGTGCCAGCAAGGGGGGGTGGACTGAAGCTTTCTTT. It specifies CASKGGWTEAFF. V is TRBV7-9 and J is TRBJ1-1; TRBD1 might be the D (6 bases). From germline, CDR1 is SEHNR and CDR2 FQNEAQ (reference sequence). The CDR3 extends over 12 amino acids. The V and J ends lost 7 bases and 5 bases respectively, with 11 bases between them. Variable domain in full (rest from reference TRBV7-9 and TRBJ1-1): DTGVSQNPRHKITKRGQNVTFRCDPISEHNRLYWYRQTLGQGPEFLTYFQNEAQLEKSRLLSDRFSAERPKGSFSTLEIQRTEQGDSAMYLCASKGGWTEAFFGQGTRLTVV.

This clone was observed a single time. The chain combines TRBV18 with TRBJ1-2; no reliable D call. The V end was cut by 2 bases, the J end by 6 bases, with 13 bases between. CDR3 length: 14 residues. Germline values: CDR1 KGHSH, CDR2 LQKENI. The CDR3 loop reads CASSPVGRLDGYTF. The CDR3 coding sequence is TGTGCCAGCTCACCAGTAGGGAGACTAGATGGCTACACCTTC.

This chain connects TRBV7-8 to TRBJ2-1; 7 nucleotides agree with TRBD1. The CDR3 consists of 15 residues. CDR1 is SGHVS and CDR2 is FQNEAQ in the germline V gene. V lost 6 bases, J lost 7 bases, and 12 bases stayed unmatched. CDR3 residues: CASSSPGQPVNEQFF. In nucleotides, the CDR3 is TGTGCCAGCAGTTCTCCGGGACAGCCCGTGAATGAGCAGTTCTTC.

V is TRBV19 and J is TRBJ1-2, with TRBD1 as a possible D gene (5 bases). Trimming pared 3 bases from V and 1 base from J, leaving 15 bases between. Germline V CDR1 and CDR2: LNHDA, SQIVND (reference sequence). The CDR3 is 16 residues long. CDR3 nucleotide sequence: TGTGCCAGTAGTATGGGGACTCCGGGGAATAACTATGGCTACACCTTC. It is translated as CASSMGTPGNNYGYTF.

The genes are TRBV4-1 and TRBJ2-1; weak D call: TRBD2 (7 bases). The germline CDR1 and CDR2 sequences are MGHRA and YSYEKL. This CDR3 is built from 15 residues. The V and J ends lost 4 bases and 9 bases respectively, with 19 bases between them. The CDR3 DNA follows: TGCGCCAGCAGCCTTCGGGGGGCCCCCAACAGTGAGCAGTTCTTC. Its protein is CASSLRGAPNSEQFF.

The rearrangement links TRBV5-1 to TRBJ1-5, with D hard to call. The V end was cut by 3 bases, the J end by 5 bases, with 9 bases between. The CDR3 runs to 13 residues. From germline, CDR1 is SGHRS and CDR2 YFSETQ. The CDR3 DNA sequence: TGCGCCAGCAGCTCGGGTCCGGATCAGCCCCAGCATTTT. The encoded protein is CASSSGPDQPQHF.

This chain connects TRBV7-8 to TRBJ1-5; D is perhaps TRBD1 (5 bases). Trimming pared 4 bases from V and 6 bases from J, leaving 16 bases between. CDR1 is SGHVS, CDR2 FQNEAQ, per germline. This CDR3 comprises 15 residues. This CDR3 reads CASSSSPVQGQPQHF. The CDR3 nucleotides read TGTGCCAGCAGCTCTAGCCCCGTGCAGGGTCAGCCCCAGCATTTT.

The chain recombines TRBV10-2 with TRBJ2-1; the D is unclear. The CDR3 has 14 amino acids. Germline V lookup: CDR1 WSHSY, CDR2 SAAADI. Trimming pared 3 bases from V and 7 bases from J, leaving 13 bases between. The CDR3 DNA is TGCGCCAGCAGTGAAACGGGCAGCAAGAATGAGCAGTTCTTC. Translated, it gives CASSETGSKNEQFF.

Worth noting for this clone: One junction end disagrees with the germline gene, perhaps due to a read error. J is TRBJ2-1 and V is TRBV7-7; TRBD2 matches at 9 bases. Germline-derived CDR1 and CDR2 are SSHAT and FNYEAQ (reference sequence). The CDR3 is 14 amino acids. As DNA, the CDR3 is TGTGCTAGCAGCTTAGCAGCGGGGGGCGGTGAGCAGTTCTTC. Translation: CASSLAAGGGEQFF. Supplemented by reference TRBV7-7 and TRBJ2-1, the full variable domain reads GAGVSQSPRYKVTKRGQDVTLRCDPISSHATLYWYQQALGQGPEFLTYFNYEAQPDKSGLPSDRFSAERPEGSISTLTIQRTEQRDSAMYRCASSLAAGGGEQFFGPGTRLTVL.

The chain is built from TRBV7-9 and TRBJ2-5, with D perhaps given as TRBD1 or TRBD2 (5 bases each). This CDR3 comprises 13 residues. The V end lost 1 base, the J end lost 3 bases, and 6 bases lay between the germline ends. Germline V gives CDR1 SEHNR, CDR2 FQNEAQ (reference sequence). CDR3 nucleotides: TGTGCCAGCAGCTTAGGAGGGGAAGAGACCCAGTACTTC. This translates into CASSLGGEETQYF.

This clone was observed a few times. This rearrangement joins TRBV5-5 to TRBJ1-4, with D uncertain. Germline V gene sequence: CDR1 SGHKS, CDR2 YYEKEE (reference sequence). There are 14 residues in the CDR3. The V end lost 0 bases, the J end lost 7 bases, and 10 bases lay between the germline ends. For the CDR3, the DNA is TGTGCCAGCAGCTTGGACACTGGGCCTGAAAAACTGTTTTTT. This translates into CASSLDTGPEKLFF.

V is TRBV30 and J is TRBJ1-5; TRBD1 might be the D (6 bases). The CDR3 has 15 amino acids. CDR1 is GTSNPN, CDR2 SVGIG, per germline (reference sequence). With 2 bases removed from V and 5 bases from J, the gap between germline ends came to 16 bases. The CDR3 loop is CAWSNPRRGDQPQHF. DNA for the CDR3: TGTGCCTGGAGTAACCCTCGGAGGGGGGATCAGCCCCAGCATTTT.

This chain connects TRBV7-6 to TRBJ1-2; D might be TRBD1 (5 bases). Germline V gene sequence: CDR1 SGHVS, CDR2 FNYEAQ. V dropped 7 bases and J dropped 8 bases, with 20 bases sitting between them. This CDR3 has 14 amino acids. For the CDR3, the DNA is TGTGCCAGCACCCCCTCGACAGACCGGCGGGGCTACACCTTC. This codes for CASTPSTDRRGYTF.

This clone is labeled large. This sequence joins TRBV9 and TRBJ1-4, with a weak D call TRBD1 (6 bases). Germline V gene sequence: CDR1 SGDLS, CDR2 YYNGEE. The CDR3 length is 16 residues. V shed 5 bases and J shed 4 bases, with 18 bases lying between them. CDR3 region: CASSLGGNRVNEKLFF. The CDR3 DNA reads as TGTGCCAGCAGTCTCGGGGGGAACAGGGTTAATGAAAAACTGTTTTTT. Full variable domain (remainder filled in from reference TRBV9 and TRBJ1-4): DSGVTQTPKHLITATGQRVTLRCSPRSGDLSVYWYQQSLDQGLQFLIQYYNGEERAKGNILERFSAQQFPDLHSELNLSSLELGDSALYFCASSLGGNRVNEKLFFGSGTQLSVL.

This rearrangement joins TRBV2 to TRBJ2-7; TRBD1 or TRBD2 may be the D gene (5 bases each). The V and J ends lost 6 bases and 2 bases respectively, with 20 bases between them. Per germline, CDR1 SNHLY and CDR2 FYNNEI. The CDR3 has 16 amino acids. In DNA, the CDR3 is TGTGCCAGCAGAGGGGATCTTAGCGAAACCCCCTACGAGCAGTACTTC. Protein sequence: CASRGDLSETPYEQYF. The full variable domain, with the rest looked up from reference TRBV2 and TRBJ2-7, is EPEVTQTPSHQVTQMGQEVILRCVPISNHLYFYWYRQILGQKVEFLVSFYNNEISEKSEIFDDQFSVERPDGSNFTLKIRSTKLEDSAMYFCASRGDLSETPYEQYFGPGTRLTVT.

The V call is TRBV27, the J call TRBJ2-6, with 7 bases aligning to TRBD1. The CDR3 has 15 residues. Germline loops: CDR1 MNHEY, CDR2 SMNVEV (reference sequence). V shed 6 bases and J 4 bases; nucleotides not matched to a gene: 6. CDR3 bases: TGTGCCAGCAGACGAGGGGGCTCCGGGGCCAACGTCCTGACTTTC. It codes for CASRRGGSGANVLTF.

This chain uses TRBV18 with TRBJ1-2; possibly TRBD1 for D (5 bases). Germline V gene sequence: CDR1 KGHSH, CDR2 LQKENI. The CDR3 sequence is 12 residues long. V was trimmed by 5 bases and J by 8 bases, leaving 12 bases between them. Here the CDR3 reads CASSRGTSGYTF. The DNA for the CDR3 is TGTGCCAGCTCAAGAGGGACCAGCGGCTACACCTTC.

V usage is TRBV7-9 and J usage is TRBJ2-3; 8 bases line up with TRBD2. Germline values: CDR1 SEHNR, CDR2 FQNEAQ (reference sequence). Trimming removed 3 bases from V and 2 bases from J; junction bases left unmatched: 7. This CDR3 region has 16 residues. CDR3 loop: CASSFNVAGSTDTQYF. CDR3 bases: TGTGCCAGCAGCTTTAACGTAGCGGGGTCCACAGATACGCAGTATTTT. Full variable domain (missing parts from reference TRBV7-9 and TRBJ2-3): DTGVSQNPRHKITKRGQNVTFRCDPISEHNRLYWYRQTLGQGPEFLTYFQNEAQLEKSRLLSDRFSAERPKGSFSTLEIQRTEQGDSAMYLCASSFNVAGSTDTQYFGPGTRLTVL.

V gene TRBV5-4 combines with J gene TRBJ1-1; maybe TRBD1 (5 bases). With 3 bases removed from V and 8 bases from J, the gap between germline ends came to 23 bases. The CDR3 extends over 16 amino acids. CDR1 is SGHNT and CDR2 is YYREEE in the germline V gene (reference sequence). This chain's CDR3 is CASSYHSLGDPGEAFF. In DNA form, the CDR3 reads TGTGCCAGCAGCTACCACAGTTTAGGGGACCCGGGGGAAGCTTTCTTT.

V usage is TRBV30 and J usage is TRBJ1-4; D is uncertain. In germline, CDR1 is GTSNPN, CDR2 SVGIG (reference sequence). The CDR3 runs to 12 residues. The CDR3 nucleotides read TGTGCTGGGGAGAAGTTGAGTGAAAAACTGTTTTTT. Translation: CAGEKLSEKLFF. Filled out from reference TRBV30 and TRBJ1-4, the complete variable domain reads SQTIHQWPATLVQPVGSPLSLECTVEGTSNPNLYWYRQAAGRGLQLLFYSVGIGQISSEVPQNLSASRPQDRQFILSSKKLLLSDSGFYLCAGEKLSEKLFFGSGTQLSVL.

This clone was counted only a few times. This rearrangement joins TRBV5-6 to TRBJ2-7, with TRBD1 matching over 7 bases. Germline-derived CDR1 and CDR2 are SGHDT and YYEEEE. This CDR3 comprises 14 residues. The J segment lost 4 bases and the V segment lost 4 bases, leaving 8 bases of the junction unmatched. The CDR3 nucleotides read TGTGCCAGCAGCAGACGACAGGGTGGGTACGAGCAGTACTTC. Residues: CASSRRQGGYEQYF. The entire variable domain, with the rest obtained from reference TRBV5-6 and TRBJ2-7, is as follows: DAGVTQSPTHLIKTRGQQVTLRCSPKSGHDTVSWYQQALGQGPQFIFQYYEEEERQRGNFPDRFSGHQFPNYSSELNVNALLLGDSALYLCASSRRQGGYEQYFGPGTRLTVT.

CDR3 in amino acids: CSVGLREKLFF. The CDR3 nucleotides read TGCAGTGTTGGACTGAGAGAAAAACTGTTTTTT. The chain is built from TRBV20-1 and TRBJ1-4; D not resolved. The V gene lost 7 bases and the J gene lost 8 bases, with 11 bases spanning the gap. This CDR3 has 11 residues. Germline-derived CDR1 and CDR2 are DFQATT and SNEGSKA (reference sequence).

CDR3 loop: CASSIGQPAGNTIYF. Written as DNA, the CDR3 is TGCGCCAGCAGCATAGGACAGCCGGCAGGAAACACCATATATTTT. The rearrangement joins TRBV5-1 to TRBJ1-3; D is possibly TRBD1 (6 bases). The CDR3 consists of 15 residues. From germline, CDR1 is SGHRS and CDR2 YFSETQ. V was clipped by 4 bases and J by 4 bases, with 15 bases between them. Based on the CDR3 plus reference TRBV5-1 and TRBJ1-3, the full variable domain is KAGVTQTPRYLIKTRGQQVTLSCSPISGHRSVSWYQQTPGQGLQFLFEYFSETQRNKGNFPGRFSGRQFSNSRSEMNVSTLELGDSALYLCASSIGQPAGNTIYFGEGSWLTVV.

The CDR3 DNA sequence: TGTGCCAGCAGGTCTGACAGGGCTGGAAACACCATATATTTT. Translating gives CASRSDRAGNTIYF. This chain links TRBV7-2 with TRBJ1-3; 7 bases match TRBD1. Trimming cost V 6 bases and J 2 bases; bases outside gene matches: 4. The CDR3 has 14 residues. Germline V gene lookup returns CDR1 SGHTA and CDR2 FQGNSA.